The sequence of this T cell receptor beta chain was determined in a study of T cells in narcolepsy. Study-wide results and limits: Some memory CD4+ repertoires had no autoreactive clone sequences. Autoreactive HCRT-specific and TRIB2-specific clonotypes were marked in same-patient CSF-versus-blood CD4+ comparisons. Healthy controls reportedly lacked the autoreactive clonotypes serially found in patients' blood.

TCRdb keeps only in-frame clones here, not all; method: immunoSEQ multiplex PCR. The sample includes about 13,000 clones, about 89% of them seen just once. The J segment lost 3 bases and the V segment lost 7 bases, leaving 7 bases of the junction unmatched. The CDR3 spans 14 residues. The germline CDR1 and CDR2 sequences are ENHRY and SYGVKD. As to this clone: Its antigen is unidentified.

Input material: CD45RA- memory CD4+ T cells from PBMCs. V usage is TRBV10-3 and J usage is TRBJ2-7; 9 positions agree with TRBD2. The TCR originated in a human donor with narcolepsy. The CDR3 nucleotides read TGTGCCATCACCTCCCGACTAGCGGACTACGAGCAGTACTTC. Protein product: CAITSRLADYEQYF.